This TCR beta chain emerged from a study of cytomegalovirus exposure and HLA in healthy donors. The primer mix had 60 Vbeta and 13 Jbeta primers. Method: immunoSEQ multiplex PCR; TCRdb's copy keeps in-frame clones and lacks some. The table lists 89,000 or so clones, more than 70% of them singletons, with 3.5% to 5% in the top ten. The sample taken for sequencing was PBMCs. The TCR sequence derives from a man in his fifties or sixties in good health and CMV-seronegative.

The CDR3 nucleotides are TGTGCCAGCAGCATGGGACTATCTGGAAACACCATATATTTT. Protein sequence: CASSMGLSGNTIYF. The chain couples TRBV7-6 to TRBJ1-3; D may be TRBD1 (5 bases). This CDR3 contains 14 residues. The V gene lost 5 bases and the J gene lost 1 base, with 9 bases spanning the gap. Germline V gives CDR1 SGHVS, CDR2 FNYEAQ.